One sample yielded the 22 T cell receptor beta chains listed below, sequenced in a study of human T cells and chemical hapten exposure. This sample's time point: patch test 1, 2 weeks after DPC sensitization. The treatment is: therapeutic diphenylcyclopropenone sensitization with weekly scalp DPC. A single record per CDR3 protein comes from TCRdb applying MiXCR to the RACE reads. Of 55,000 to 85,000 distinct CDR3 sequences listed, around 10% are singletons. The sequences come from whole blood, collected in connection with sensitization to the hapten diphenylcyclopropenone (DPC). The receptors stem from a woman aged 35 to 49 with alopecia areata. Some clones in this sample may be carry-over from other donors' samples.

The table lists this clonotype with a count of one. The rearrangement links TRBV6-5 to TRBJ2-7; 9 nucleotides agree with TRBD1. CDR3 size: 15 residues. V was clipped by 1 base and J by 5 bases; unmatched bases: 6. Germline-derived CDR1 and CDR2 are MNHEY and SVGAGI. CDR3 DNA: TGTGCCAGCAGTTACTTGGGGACAGGGATGAACGAGCAGTACTTC. This codes for CASSYLGTGMNEQYF.

This clonotype occurred many times. The rearrangement uses TRBV12-3 or TRBV12-4 and TRBJ1-4; 10 nucleotides match TRBD1. Trimming at V came to 3 bases and at J to 8 bases, leaving 9 bases not matched to a gene. The CDR3 is made up of 16 amino acids. CDR3 region: CASSFGGGTGAEKLFF. The CDR3 bases are TGTGCCAGCAGTTTCGGGGGTGGGACAGGGGCGGAAAAACTGTTTTTT.

At least ten counts were recorded for this clonotype. The chain links TRBV6-6 to TRBJ1-3; D is uncertain. The V end lost 4 bases, the J end lost 4 bases, and 8 bases lay between the germline ends. This CDR3 has 13 amino acids. Germline values: CDR1 MNHNY, CDR2 SVGAGI (reference sequence). The CDR3 DNA follows: TGTGCCAGCAGTTCCGGAGGGGGAAACACCATATATTTT. It codes for CASSSGGGNTIYF.

In its sample, this clonotype was seen a few times. V is TRBV4-2 and J is TRBJ2-1; TRBD2 agrees at 9 bases. V shed 3 bases and J 4 bases; nucleotides not matched to a gene: 16. The CDR3 is made up of 19 amino acids. Germline V gene sequence: CDR1 LGHNA, CDR2 YNFKEQ. The CDR3 protein is CASSHHNFLSGGLYNEQFF. CDR3 DNA: TGTGCCAGCAGCCACCACAACTTCCTTAGCGGGGGCCTATACAATGAGCAGTTCTTC.

This clonotype was detected many times. The chain joins TRBV7-9 to TRBJ2-1; 12 bases line up with TRBD2. This CDR3 contains 16 residues. The junction had 4 bases not matched to a gene; V was cut back by 2 bases and J by 5 bases. Germline V gives CDR1 SEHNR, CDR2 FQNEAQ (reference sequence). The CDR3 nucleotides are TGTGCCAGCAGCTTACGACTAGCGGGGGCCGACAATGAGCAGTTCTTC. Residues: CASSLRLAGADNEQFF.

The V and J genes are TRBV29-1 and TRBJ1-2; perhaps TRBD1 as D (6 bases). The CDR3 is made up of 12 amino acids. From germline, CDR1 is SQVTM and CDR2 ANQGSEA. Trimming took off 0 bases at V and 5 bases at J, with 7 bases between the two ends. The DNA for the CDR3 is TGCAGCGTTGAAGACAGGGGATATGGCTACACCTTC. It yields the protein CSVEDRGYGYTF.

This clonotype was observed a handful of times. V is TRBV5-8 and J is TRBJ1-1; 8 nucleotides agree with TRBD1. Germline CDR1 and CDR2: SGHTS and YDEGEE. CDR3 length equals 14 residues. The ends lost 5 bases at V and 3 bases at J; junction bases unmatched: 6. CDR3 region: CASSYGQGYTEAFF. Written as DNA, the CDR3 is TGTGCCAGCAGTTACGGACAGGGATACACTGAAGCTTTCTTT.

This clonotype was picked up a small number of times. This chain connects TRBV7-2 to TRBJ2-7; D unresolved. Germline lookup yields CDR1 SGHTA and CDR2 FQGNSA. The CDR3 loop spans 12 amino acids. Trimming shortened V by 0 bases and J by 5 bases, and 5 bases separated the two germline ends. CDR3 in amino acids: CASSLARDEQYF. DNA of the CDR3: TGTGCCAGCAGCTTAGCTCGCGACGAGCAGTACTTC. The full variable domain, its missing parts supplied by reference TRBV7-2 and TRBJ2-7, is GAGVSQSPSNKVTEKGKDVELRCDPISGHTALYWYRQSLGQGLEFLIYFQGNSAPDKSGLPSDRFSAERTGGSVSTLTIQRTQQEDSAVYLCASSLARDEQYFGPGTRLTVT.

This clonotype was seen a handful of times. The chain links TRBV4-1 to TRBJ1-6; D is unclear. Looked up from germline, CDR1 is MGHRA and CDR2 is YSYEKL. CDR3 length equals 15 residues. V was trimmed by 1 base and J by 8 bases, leaving 12 bases between them. The CDR3 nucleotides are TGCGCCAGCAGCCAAGTCGTGGAACTCTATTCACCCCTCCACTTT. Translating it yields CASSQVVELYSPLHF.

This clonotype was seen ten or more times. The V gene is TRBV11-1, the J gene TRBJ2-7; the match to TRBD1 covers 7 bases. V dropped 5 bases and J dropped 2; count of bases not matched to a gene: 3. Germline-derived CDR1 and CDR2 are SGHAT and FQDESV (reference sequence). The CDR3 has 13 amino acids. CDR3 nucleotide sequence: TGTGCCAGCAGCCCCGACAGGGCCTACGAGCAGTACTTC. Translated: CASSPDRAYEQYF.

This clonotype has at least ten counts. The chain combines TRBV7-2 with TRBJ2-3; D may correspond to TRBD1 or TRBD2 (5 bases each). This CDR3 comprises 16 residues. Deletions cut 4 bases from V and 7 bases from J, with 21 bases between. Germline assignment: CDR1 SGHTA and CDR2 FQGNSA. CDR3: CASSSGQGTGRNTQYF. For the CDR3, the DNA is TGTGCCAGCAGCTCGGGGCAAGGGACCGGGCGGAATACGCAGTATTTT.

This clonotype was seen a handful of times. The gene calls are TRBV7-2 and TRBJ1-5; 7 positions agree with TRBD1. CDR3 size: 14 residues. CDR1 and CDR2 from the germline V gene are SGHTA and FQGNSA. J lost 6 bases, V lost 6 bases, and 8 bases had no gene match. CDR3 protein: CASRLAGGSQPQHF. CDR3 DNA: TGTGCCAGCAGGCTTGCAGGGGGGAGTCAGCCCCAGCATTTT.

This clonotype has a count of ten or more. The DNA of the CDR3 is TGTGCCAGCAGCGTAGGGCCTCAACTAGCAACCGGGGAGCTGTTTTTT. This translates into CASSVGPQLATGELFF. The J gene is TRBJ2-2, the V gene TRBV9; D perhaps matches TRBD2 (6 bases). The CDR3 sequence is 16 residues long. V gave up 0 bases and J gave up 5 bases, with 14 bases separating them. Germline V gene data show CDR1 as SGDLS and CDR2 as YYNGEE.

A few counts support this clonotype. This chain uses TRBV5-1 with TRBJ2-1; the D gene is possibly TRBD1 (6 bases). V lost 4 bases and J 4 bases, leaving 18 bases between the germline ends. In germline, CDR1 is SGHRS, CDR2 YFSETQ. The CDR3 length is 16 residues. The DNA of the CDR3 is TGCGCCAGCAGCCTCCCGACAGGTGTTAGGTACAATGAGCAGTTCTTC. The encoded protein is CASSLPTGVRYNEQFF. The complete variable domain, with remaining parts taken from reference TRBV5-1 and TRBJ2-1, reads KAGVTQTPRYLIKTRGQQVTLSCSPISGHRSVSWYQQTPGQGLQFLFEYFSETQRNKGNFPGRFSGRQFSNSRSEMNVSTLELGDSALYLCASSLPTGVRYNEQFFGPGTRLTVL.

V and J are TRBV5-1 and TRBJ2-1; the match to TRBD2 covers 12 bases. The CDR3 sequence is 18 residues long. Germline trimming cut 4 bases from V and 8 bases from J; bases unmatched to any gene: 16. Germline assignment: CDR1 SGHRS and CDR2 YFSETQ. CDR3 nucleotides: TGCGCCAGCAGCCGCGATCCGACTAGCGGGGGAGGTGGCGATGAGCAGTTCTTC. Its protein is CASSRDPTSGGGGDEQFF.

The chain links TRBV6-5 to TRBJ2-7; 11 nucleotides match TRBD2. With V trimmed by 0 bases and J by 3 bases, 1 base remained unmatched. Germline lookup yields CDR1 MNHEY and CDR2 SVGAGI. The CDR3 is 15 amino acids. The CDR3 nucleotides are TGTGCCAGCAGTTACTCGACTAGCGGGGTCTACGAGCAGTACTTC. Residues: CASSYSTSGVYEQYF.

This clonotype was seen at least ten times. The genes are TRBV5-5 and TRBJ2-3; TRBD1 matches 12 bases. From germline, CDR1 is SGHKS and CDR2 YYEKEE (reference sequence). The CDR3 spans 15 residues. J lost 5 bases, V lost 3 bases, and 4 bases had no gene match. The DNA of the CDR3 is TGTGCCAGCAGCTGGGACAGGGGGCGGGTAGATACGCAGTATTTT. It specifies CASSWDRGRVDTQYF.

This clonotype was seen a few times. The V call is TRBV18, the J call TRBJ1-5, with D possibly TRBD1 on 5 matching bases. Trimming shortened V by 3 bases and J by 1 base, and 13 bases separated the two germline ends. The CDR3 sequence is 16 residues long. Germline CDR1 KGHSH, CDR2 LQKENI. CDR3 loop: CASSPIGGTSNQPQHF. The CDR3 region has the DNA TGTGCCAGCTCACCGATTGGGGGAACGAGCAATCAGCCCCAGCATTTT.

This clonotype has a count of ten or more. The chain recombines TRBV5-8 with TRBJ2-3; D gene uncertain. V lost 2 bases to trimming and J lost 1 base, with 8 bases between them. The CDR3 runs 14 residues. CDR1 and CDR2 (germline): SGHTS, YDEGEE. CDR3 protein: CASSFRGGTDTQYF. For the CDR3, the DNA is TGTGCCAGCAGCTTTCGTGGGGGCACAGATACGCAGTATTTT.

This clonotype was detected many times. The chain joins TRBV4-1 to TRBJ2-1, with TRBD2 identical over 9 bases. Trimming removed 0 bases from V and 5 bases from J; junction bases left unmatched: 8. Germline CDR1 and CDR2: MGHRA and YSYEKL. CDR3 length equals 17 residues. The CDR3 DNA sequence: TGCGCCAGCAGCCAAGATGGGAGCGGGGGGTTCCACAATGAGCAGTTCTTC. This translates into CASSQDGSGGFHNEQFF.

This clonotype turned up a few times. The chain joins TRBV29-1 to TRBJ1-5; D gene uncertain. CDR1 is SQVTM, CDR2 ANQGSEA, per germline. The CDR3 is 14 residues long. Trimming pared 6 bases from V and 0 bases from J, leaving 12 bases between. CDR3 sequence: CSVVWTDSNQPQHF. The CDR3 DNA sequence: TGCAGCGTGGTCTGGACGGATAGCAATCAGCCCCAGCATTTT.

This chain joins TRBV6-5 and TRBJ1-2; D not resolved. Germline lookup yields CDR1 MNHEY and CDR2 SVGAGI. This CDR3 is 12 amino acids long. Trimming removed 5 bases from V and 2 bases from J, with 6 bases in between. The CDR3 loop is CASSPRNYGYTF. CDR3 bases: TGTGCCAGCAGTCCACGGAACTATGGCTACACCTTC.